Shown below are 22 T cell receptor beta chains from a single sample sequenced in a study of blood T cell repertoires in COVID-19. The assay was immunoSEQ multiplex PCR, and TCRdb's table has in-frame clones only and misses some. The sample includes a few hundred thousand clones, about 91% seen only once; the top ten take about an eighth. The sample was peripheral blood. These receptors originate from a woman in her sixties or seventies with acute or convalescent COVID-19.

V usage is TRBV5-1 and J usage is TRBJ1-1; perhaps TRBD1 as D (6 bases). This CDR3 region has 13 residues. V was cut by 7 bases and J by 4 bases, with 14 bases left in between. Germline V gene data show CDR1 as SGHRS and CDR2 as YFSETQ. The CDR3 DNA reads TGCGCCAGCGGAGCCAGGGGAAGCACTGAAGCTTTCTTT. Protein: CASGARGSTEAFF.

This rearrangement joins TRBV28 to TRBJ2-1; TRBD2 matches at 8 bases. Germline V gene lookup returns CDR1 MDHEN and CDR2 SYDVKM. There are 17 residues in the CDR3. Trimming at V came to 1 base and at J to 3 bases, leaving 8 bases not matched to a gene. CDR3 coding DNA: TGTGCCAGCAGTTTATTAAAACTAGCGGATCTCTACAATGAGCAGTTCTTC. This encodes CASSLLKLADLYNEQFF.

The V gene is TRBV5-8, the J gene TRBJ2-4, with D perhaps TRBD1 (5 bases). Per the germline V gene, CDR1 is SGHTS and CDR2 is YDEGEE. The V and J ends lost 5 bases and 6 bases respectively, with 6 bases between them. The CDR3 extends over 11 amino acids. CDR3 nucleotide sequence: TGTGCCAGCAGAGACAGAAACATTCAGTACTTC. Its protein product is CASRDRNIQYF. The whole variable domain, filled in from reference TRBV5-8 and TRBJ2-4, reads EAGVTQSPTHLIKTRGQQATLRCSPISGHTSVYWYQQALGLGLQFLLWYDEGEERNRGNFPPRFSGRQFPNYSSELNVNALELEDSALYLCASRDRNIQYFGAGTRLSVL.

This chain connects TRBV9 to TRBJ1-3; weak D call: TRBD1 (5 bases). The CDR3 length is 16 residues. Trimming took 3 bases from V and 2 from J, leaving 15 bases between them. CDR1 and CDR2 (germline): SGDLS, YYNGEE. CDR3 sequence (DNA): TGTGCCAGCAGCGAAGCCCAGGGTATCACTGGAAACACCATATATTTT. Translated, it gives CASSEAQGITGNTIYF.

This chain uses TRBV6-6 with TRBJ1-1; tentative D call: TRBD1 (5 bases). CDR3 length: 12 residues. V was pared by 2 bases and J by 8 bases, with 9 bases between. CDR1 MNHNY and CDR2 SVGAGI come from the germline V gene (reference sequence). The CDR3: CASSYRTPEAFF. The DNA of the CDR3 is TGTGCCAGCAGTTACAGGACACCGGAAGCTTTCTTT.

V usage is TRBV6-5 and J usage is TRBJ1-5; unclear D gene. Germline V gives CDR1 MNHEY, CDR2 SVGAGI. Between the trimmed V and J ends, which lost 5 bases and 5 bases, there was a span of 13 bases. The CDR3 is made up of 14 amino acids. The CDR3 coding sequence is TGTGCCAGCAGTATGGACGGGGTGGATCAGCCCCAGCATTTT. It yields the protein CASSMDGVDQPQHF.

This rearrangement joins TRBV4-1 to TRBJ2-4; 8 positions match TRBD1. The V segment lost 1 base and the J segment 11 bases; nucleotides outside the gene matches: 4. CDR3 length: 13 amino acids. Germline CDR1 and CDR2: MGHRA and YSYEKL. CDR3 region: CASSQGDRKVQYF. The CDR3 DNA reads TGCGCCAGCAGCCAAGGGGACAGGAAAGTTCAGTACTTC.

The chain employs TRBV6-6 and TRBJ2-7; TRBD2 matches 7 bases. CDR3 length: 15 amino acids. V was pared by 0 bases and J by 1 base, with 3 bases of the junction left unmatched. CDR1 and CDR2 from the germline V gene are MNHNY and SVGAGI (reference sequence). In DNA, the CDR3 is TGTGCCAGCAGTTACTCGAATAGCGGGTCCTACGAGCAGTACTTC. It translates to CASSYSNSGSYEQYF.

The chain uses TRBV6-2 or TRBV6-3 and TRBJ2-5; D uncertain. CDR1 MNHEY and CDR2 SVGEGT come from the germline V gene. V was trimmed by 5 bases and J by 4 bases, leaving 11 bases between them. The CDR3 length is 13 residues. The CDR3 DNA follows: TGTGCCAGCAGTGCAACTCACCCAGAGACCCAGTACTTC. Protein: CASSATHPETQYF.

The chain is built from TRBV2 and TRBJ2-2; 10 bases fit TRBD2. The CDR3 has 16 amino acids. Per germline, CDR1 SNHLY and CDR2 FYNNEI. Trimming removed 6 bases from V and 4 bases from J; junction bases left unmatched: 8. In DNA form, the CDR3 reads TGTGCCAGCAGCGAGCGGGGGGGGAGGAGCACCGGGGAGCTGTTTTTT. It yields the protein CASSERGGRSTGELFF.

The gene calls are TRBV27 and TRBJ2-1, with D possibly matching TRBD2 (5 bases). Germline CDR1 reads MNHEY; CDR2 reads SMNVEV (reference sequence). Trimming pared 8 bases from V and 9 bases from J, leaving 20 bases between. The CDR3 has 14 amino acids. The chain's CDR3 is CASGLLAPLGEQFF. The CDR3 DNA reads as TGTGCCAGCGGGCTCCTAGCTCCCTTGGGTGAGCAGTTCTTC.

The rearrangement uses TRBV5-4 and TRBJ2-7; tentative D call: TRBD2 (5 bases). CDR1 is SGHNT, CDR2 YYREEE, per germline (reference sequence). CDR3 size: 10 residues. Trimming stripped 7 bases from V and 6 bases from J, with 8 bases between. In DNA form, the CDR3 reads TGTGCCAGCGGACTCGTCGAGCAGTACTTC. Its translation is CASGLVEQYF.

The chain uses TRBV7-8 and TRBJ1-5; 12 bases agree with TRBD1. V was clipped by 5 bases and J by 6 bases; unmatched bases: 11. The CDR3 is made up of 17 amino acids. Germline V CDR1 and CDR2: SGHVS, FQNEAQ. CDR3 residues: CASSQGTGGDQSQPQHF. CDR3 nucleotides: TGTGCCAGCAGCCAAGGGACAGGGGGCGATCAGAGTCAGCCCCAGCATTTT.

The rearrangement uses TRBV3-1 (or the pseudogene TRBV3-2) and TRBJ1-5, with TRBD1 matching 8 bases. The CDR3 consists of 19 residues. In germline, CDR1 is LGHDT, CDR2 YNNKEL (reference sequence). After removal of 0 bases from V and 0 bases from J, the junction contained 10 bases not matched to a gene. CDR3: CASSQDERQGADSNQPQHF. Written as DNA, the CDR3 is TGTGCCAGCAGCCAAGATGAGCGGCAGGGGGCTGATAGCAATCAGCCCCAGCATTTT.

This sequence joins TRBV5-6 and TRBJ1-2; 10 bases are a match to TRBD1. Per the germline V gene, CDR1 is SGHDT and CDR2 is YYEEEE. After removal of 2 bases from V and 0 bases from J, the junction contained 10 bases not matched to a gene. The CDR3 runs 18 residues. The CDR3 protein is CASSLHPETGGSNYGYTF. CDR3 DNA: TGTGCCAGCAGCTTACACCCCGAGACAGGGGGCTCTAACTATGGCTACACCTTC.

The table lists this clone with a count of one. The same CDR3 arises from other DNA sequences in this sample as well. This rearrangement joins TRBV27 to TRBJ1-5; 10 nucleotides line up with TRBD1. The CDR3 spans 13 residues. The ends lost 6 bases at V and 4 bases at J; junction bases unmatched: 0. CDR1 MNHEY and CDR2 SMNVEV come from the germline V gene (reference sequence). The CDR3: CASRGQGNQPQHF. The DNA for the CDR3 is TGTGCCAGCAGGGGACAGGGGAATCAGCCCCAGCATTTT.

Here the CDR3 DNA reads TGTGCCAGTAGTATCTCCGGGACAGGGGGCCCCTACGAGCAGTACTTC. This codes for CASSISGTGGPYEQYF. The rearrangement joins TRBV19 to TRBJ2-7, with 12 bases that match TRBD1. There are 16 residues in the CDR3. CDR1 is LNHDA, CDR2 SQIVND, per germline (reference sequence). Trimming removed 3 bases from V and 2 bases from J; junction bases left unmatched: 5.

The genes are TRBV15 and TRBJ1-4; D is uncertain. Between the trimmed V and J ends, which lost 4 bases and 6 bases, there was a span of 12 bases. The CDR3 covers 14 residues. Germline V gene data show CDR1 as LNHNV and CDR2 as YYDKDF (reference sequence). Here the CDR3 DNA reads TGTGCCACCAGCAAGTACGGGATCGATGAAAAACTGTTTTTT. Amino acids: CATSKYGIDEKLFF.

This chain connects TRBV10-3 to TRBJ2-7, with 10 bases aligning to TRBD1. The CDR3 is made up of 13 amino acids. V lost 7 bases, J lost 1 base, and 1 base stayed unmatched. The germline V gene has CDR1 ENHRY and CDR2 SYGVKD. The CDR3 region is CAITGQGSYEQYF. DNA of the CDR3: TGTGCCATCACGGGACAGGGGTCCTACGAGCAGTACTTC.

This chain links TRBV10-1 with TRBJ1-5; D is uncertain. Germline loops: CDR1 WNHNN, CDR2 SYGVQD (reference sequence). V lost 0 bases to trimming and J lost 0 bases, with 24 bases between them. The CDR3 has 21 residues. CDR3: CASSESTQRSGLRISNQPQHF. In DNA, the CDR3 is TGCGCCAGCAGTGAGTCGACCCAGCGTAGCGGTTTAAGAATTAGCAATCAGCCCCAGCATTTT.

For the CDR3, the DNA is TGTGCCAGCAGCTTGGTTGGTCGGGGCTACACCTTC. Encoded protein: CASSLVGRGYTF. This chain connects TRBV5-5 to TRBJ1-2; no definite D call. The CDR3 contains 12 residues. The germline V gene has CDR1 SGHKS and CDR2 YYEKEE (reference sequence). The germline V and J ends were trimmed by 0 bases and 8 bases, with 8 bases remaining between them.

The V gene is TRBV19, the J gene TRBJ1-5; D gene uncertain. Germline V gives CDR1 LNHDA, CDR2 SQIVND (reference sequence). The CDR3 is 15 amino acids. The V end was cut by 4 bases, the J end by 5 bases, with 15 bases between. For the CDR3, the DNA is TGTGCCAGTAGTAGGTTGGGGAGTGCCGATCAGCCCCAGCATTTT. Translating it yields CASSRLGSADQPQHF. The full variable domain, completed using reference TRBV19 and TRBJ1-5, is DGGITQSPKYLFRKEGQNVTLSCEQNLNHDAMYWYRQDPGQGLRLIYYSQIVNDFQKGDIAEGYSVSREKKESFPLTVTSAQKNPTAFYLCASSRLGSADQPQHFGDGTRLSIL.